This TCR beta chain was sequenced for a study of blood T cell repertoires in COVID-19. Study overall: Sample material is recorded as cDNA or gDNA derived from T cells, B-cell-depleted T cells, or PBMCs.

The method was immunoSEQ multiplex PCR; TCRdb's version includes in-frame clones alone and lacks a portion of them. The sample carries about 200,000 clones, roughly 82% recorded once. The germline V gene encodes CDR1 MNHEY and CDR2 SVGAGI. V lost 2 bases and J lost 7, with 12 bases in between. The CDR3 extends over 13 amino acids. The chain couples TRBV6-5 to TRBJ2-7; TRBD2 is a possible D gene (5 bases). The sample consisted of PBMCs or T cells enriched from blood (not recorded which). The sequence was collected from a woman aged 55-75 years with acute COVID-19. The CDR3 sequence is CASSYRLRGEQYF. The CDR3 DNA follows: TGTGCCAGCAGTTACAGGCTCCGCGGGGAGCAGTACTTC.